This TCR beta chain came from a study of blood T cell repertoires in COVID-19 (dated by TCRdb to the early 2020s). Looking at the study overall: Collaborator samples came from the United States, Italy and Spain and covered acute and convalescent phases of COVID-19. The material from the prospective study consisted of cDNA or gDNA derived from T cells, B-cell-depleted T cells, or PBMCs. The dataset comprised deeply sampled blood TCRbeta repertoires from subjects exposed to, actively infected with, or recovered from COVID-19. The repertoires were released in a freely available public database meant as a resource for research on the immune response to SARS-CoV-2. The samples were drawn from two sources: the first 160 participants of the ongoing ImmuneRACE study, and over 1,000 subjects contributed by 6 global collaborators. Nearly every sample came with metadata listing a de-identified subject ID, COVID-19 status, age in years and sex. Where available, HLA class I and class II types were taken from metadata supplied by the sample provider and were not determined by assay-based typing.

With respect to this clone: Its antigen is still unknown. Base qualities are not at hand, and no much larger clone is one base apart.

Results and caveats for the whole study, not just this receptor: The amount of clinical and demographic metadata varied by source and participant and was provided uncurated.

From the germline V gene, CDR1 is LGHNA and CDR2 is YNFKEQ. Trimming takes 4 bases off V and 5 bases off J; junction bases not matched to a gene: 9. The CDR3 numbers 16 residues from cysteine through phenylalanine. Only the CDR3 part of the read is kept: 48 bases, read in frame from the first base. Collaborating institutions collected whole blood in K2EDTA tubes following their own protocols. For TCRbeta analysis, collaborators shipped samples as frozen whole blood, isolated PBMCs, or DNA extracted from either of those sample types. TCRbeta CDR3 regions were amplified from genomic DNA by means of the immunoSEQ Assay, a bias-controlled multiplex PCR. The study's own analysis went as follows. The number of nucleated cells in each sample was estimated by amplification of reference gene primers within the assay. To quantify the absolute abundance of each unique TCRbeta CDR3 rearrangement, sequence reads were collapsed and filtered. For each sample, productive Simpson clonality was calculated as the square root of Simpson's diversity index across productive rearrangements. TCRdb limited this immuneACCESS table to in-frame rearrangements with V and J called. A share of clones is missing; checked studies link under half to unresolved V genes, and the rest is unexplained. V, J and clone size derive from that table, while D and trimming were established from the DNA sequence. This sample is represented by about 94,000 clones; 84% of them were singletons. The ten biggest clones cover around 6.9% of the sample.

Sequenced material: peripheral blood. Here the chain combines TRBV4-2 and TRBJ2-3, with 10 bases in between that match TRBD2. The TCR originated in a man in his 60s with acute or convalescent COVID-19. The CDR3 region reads CASSPLGLAGEDTQYF. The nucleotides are TGTGCCAGCAGCCCCTTGGGGCTAGCGGGGGAAGATACGCAGTATTTT.